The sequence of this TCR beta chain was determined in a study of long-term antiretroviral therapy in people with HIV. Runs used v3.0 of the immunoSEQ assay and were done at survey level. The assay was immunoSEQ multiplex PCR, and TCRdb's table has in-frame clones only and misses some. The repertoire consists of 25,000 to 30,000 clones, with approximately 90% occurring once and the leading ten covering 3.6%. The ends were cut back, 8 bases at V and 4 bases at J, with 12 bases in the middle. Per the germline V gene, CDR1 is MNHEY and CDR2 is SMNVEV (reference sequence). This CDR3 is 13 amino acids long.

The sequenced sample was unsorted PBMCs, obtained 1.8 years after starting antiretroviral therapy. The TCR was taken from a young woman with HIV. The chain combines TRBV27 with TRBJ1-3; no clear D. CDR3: CASGSAPGNTIYF. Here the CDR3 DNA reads TGTGCCAGCGGATCCGCCCCGGGAAACACCATATATTTT.